Below, 23 T cell receptor beta chains from the same sample are listed, as sequenced in a study of cytomegalovirus exposure and HLA in healthy donors. Here immunoSEQ multiplex PCR was the method, and the copy in TCRdb shows in-frame clones only, minus some. This sample has around 63,000 clones, with 96% found just once. The sequenced sample was PBMCs. These receptors came from a woman under 30 in good health and CMV-seronegative.

The V call is TRBV15, the J call TRBJ2-7; 7 bases agree with TRBD1. V gave up 1 base and J gave up 2 bases; unmatched junction bases: 5. CDR3 length: 15 amino acids. Germline V CDR1 and CDR2: LNHNV, YYDKDF (reference sequence). The CDR3 is CATSRVGDRAYEQYF. CDR3 DNA: TGTGCCACCAGCAGAGTGGGTGACAGGGCCTACGAGCAGTACTTC.

The chain employs TRBV19 and TRBJ2-7; unclear D gene. Per germline, CDR1 LNHDA and CDR2 SQIVND (reference sequence). The CDR3 has 13 residues. V shed 5 bases and J shed 3 bases, with 11 bases lying between them. The CDR3 spells CASSALLSYEQYF. In DNA form, the CDR3 reads TGTGCCAGTAGTGCCCTCCTAAGCTACGAGCAGTACTTC.

This clone was picked up one time. V gene TRBV14 combines with J gene TRBJ2-7, with TRBD2 matching 13 bases. This CDR3 has 16 amino acids. Germline-derived CDR1 and CDR2 are SGHDN and FVKESK. The V gene end was trimmed by 4 bases and the J gene end by 2 bases; junction bases not matched to a gene: 5. CDR3 protein: CASSPTSGRPPYEQYF. The CDR3 DNA sequence: TGTGCCAGCAGCCCGACTAGCGGGAGGCCCCCCTACGAGCAGTACTTC.

The chain is built from TRBV5-1 and TRBJ1-1, with 7 nucleotides matching TRBD1. Germline V gives CDR1 SGHRS, CDR2 YFSETQ. Trimming cost V 4 bases and J 1 base; bases outside gene matches: 7. The CDR3 has 15 amino acids. The CDR3 DNA follows: TGCGCCAGCAGCGCCATACAGGGGAGGAACACTGAAGCTTTCTTT. Translated, it gives CASSAIQGRNTEAFF.

The chain uses TRBV28 and TRBJ2-5; TRBD2 is a possible D gene (6 bases). From germline, CDR1 is MDHEN and CDR2 SYDVKM. The CDR3 runs to 13 residues. V dropped 6 bases and J dropped 0 bases, with 8 bases sitting between them. The CDR3 here is CASSRRDQETQYF. For the CDR3, the DNA is TGTGCCAGCAGCCGGAGGGACCAAGAGACCCAGTACTTC.

The DNA for the CDR3 is TGTGCCAGCAGCCAAGGAGGGGGGGGAGCGGGCCAAGAGACCCAGTACTTC. Its translation is CASSQGGGGAGQETQYF. This rearrangement joins TRBV4-2 to TRBJ2-5, with D possibly matching TRBD2 (7 bases). Trimming removed 1 base at V and 1 base at J, with 16 bases between. Germline V lookup: CDR1 LGHNA, CDR2 YNFKEQ. The CDR3 contains 17 residues.

This CDR3 is CASSLSGGQRPYEQYF. In DNA form, the CDR3 reads TGTGCCAGCAGTTTATCGGGGGGGCAGCGGCCCTACGAGCAGTACTTC. The rearrangement uses TRBV28 and TRBJ2-7; TRBD2 agrees at 8 bases. CDR1 MDHEN and CDR2 SYDVKM come from the germline V gene. The CDR3 runs 16 residues. Unmatched junction bases numbered 7, after V lost 1 base and J lost 2 bases.

DNA for the CDR3: TGTGCCAGCAGTGAAGGGATTGGCGTCAGGGTGTCAGATACGCAGTATTTT. Protein product: CASSEGIGVRVSDTQYF. The chain uses TRBV2 and TRBJ2-3; perhaps TRBD1 as D (5 bases). CDR1 is SNHLY, CDR2 FYNNEI, per germline. This CDR3 region has 17 residues. The V and J ends lost 1 base and 4 bases respectively, with 18 bases between them.

Written as DNA, the CDR3 is TGCAGCGTTGATGTAGCGGGAACCACAGATACGCAGTATTTT. It translates to CSVDVAGTTDTQYF. This chain links TRBV29-1 with TRBJ2-3, with TRBD2 matching 8 bases. Per the germline V gene, CDR1 is SQVTM and CDR2 is ANQGSEA. V gave up 3 bases and J gave up 2 bases; unmatched junction bases: 4. The CDR3 has 14 residues.

This clone appeared a single time. This chain links TRBV6-5 with TRBJ2-1, with 10 bases identical to TRBD2. The CDR3 has 15 amino acids. Per the germline V gene, CDR1 is MNHEY and CDR2 is SVGAGI. The ends lost 10 bases at V and 5 bases at J; junction bases unmatched: 11. CDR3 DNA: TGTGCCACCGCAGGCGTAGCGGGGGGTGACAATGAGCAGTTCTTC. Its translation is CATAGVAGGDNEQFF.

The chain joins TRBV19 to TRBJ2-7, with TRBD2 matching over 8 bases. After removal of 1 base from V and 1 base from J, the junction contained 9 bases not matched to a gene. Per the germline V gene, CDR1 is LNHDA and CDR2 is SQIVND (reference sequence). CDR3 length: 17 residues. CDR3 DNA: TGTGCCAGTAGTATAGGCCCCCAGGCGGGGGGTTCCTACGAGCAGTACTTC. It specifies CASSIGPQAGGSYEQYF.

The gene calls are TRBV28 and TRBJ1-1, with D hard to call. This CDR3 has 13 residues. V lost 6 bases, J lost 4 bases, and 12 bases lay in between. Germline assignment: CDR1 MDHEN and CDR2 SYDVKM. The CDR3 is CASRVHPGTEAFF. As DNA, the CDR3 is TGTGCCAGCAGAGTTCACCCGGGCACTGAAGCTTTCTTT.

The chain joins TRBV29-1 to TRBJ2-7; no clear D. V was shortened by 4 bases and J by 10 bases, with 20 bases between the two germline ends. The CDR3 loop spans 13 amino acids. Germline assignment: CDR1 SQVTM and CDR2 ANQGSEA. The CDR3 loop is CSVGPAGVATQYF. CDR3 in DNA: TGCAGCGTTGGCCCGGCAGGCGTTGCCACCCAGTACTTC.

The rearrangement joins TRBV7-3 to TRBJ2-2; D may be TRBD1 (6 bases). Germline CDR1 is SGHTA and CDR2 is FQGTGA. The V end was cut by 5 bases, the J end by 9 bases, with 16 bases between. The CDR3 spans 14 residues. CDR3 protein: CASSPTGTSWELFF. The CDR3 DNA follows: TGTGCCAGCAGCCCCACCGGGACATCGTGGGAGCTGTTTTTT.

The V and J genes are TRBV4-2 and TRBJ2-3; D is unresolved. The V gene's germline CDR1 is LGHNA and CDR2 YNFKEQ. CDR3 length equals 12 residues. V was clipped by 3 bases and J by 8 bases, with 9 bases between them. The CDR3 region has the DNA TGTGCCAGCAGCCATCAAACGGGTACGCAGTATTTT. Protein sequence: CASSHQTGTQYF.

The gene calls are TRBV7-3 and TRBJ2-7; D is ambiguous. With 1 base removed from V and 2 bases from J, the gap between germline ends came to 6 bases. In germline, CDR1 is SGHTA, CDR2 FQGTGA. This CDR3 contains 13 residues. The CDR3 spells CASSLRHPYEQYF. The DNA for the CDR3 is TGTGCCAGCAGCTTAAGACACCCCTACGAGCAGTACTTC.

This clone was recorded once. The chain joins TRBV7-9 to TRBJ1-2; tentative D call: TRBD1 (6 bases). Trimming took off 1 base at V and 3 bases at J, with 9 bases between the two ends. The CDR3 consists of 14 residues. Germline V gene data show CDR1 as SEHNR and CDR2 as FQNEAQ (reference sequence). CDR3 DNA sequence: TGTGCCAGCAGCTTAGGCCAGGGGCACTATGGCTACACCTTC. This sequence encodes CASSLGQGHYGYTF. Complete variable domain (other parts from reference TRBV7-9 and TRBJ1-2): DTGVSQNPRHKITKRGQNVTFRCDPISEHNRLYWYRQTLGQGPEFLTYFQNEAQLEKSRLLSDRFSAERPKGSFSTLEIQRTEQGDSAMYLCASSLGQGHYGYTFGSGTRLTVV.

The CDR3: CASSPLPGGRYEQYF. The CDR3 nucleotides read TGTGCCAGCAGCCCCCTCCCAGGGGGCCGTTACGAGCAGTACTTC. This chain connects TRBV7-9 to TRBJ2-7; 8 bases match TRBD1. The CDR3 loop spans 15 amino acids. Germline CDR1 is SEHNR and CDR2 is FQNEAQ (reference sequence). Trimming cost V 5 bases and J 4 bases; bases outside gene matches: 10.

V and J are TRBV7-2 and TRBJ1-4; D is undetermined. The V end was cut by 5 bases, the J end by 7 bases, with 14 bases between. The germline V gene has CDR1 SGHTA and CDR2 FQGNSA. This CDR3 comprises 14 residues. CDR3 in DNA: TGTGCCAGCAGCCCGGGGAGTTGGAGTGAAAAACTGTTTTTT. It codes for CASSPGSWSEKLFF.

This rearrangement joins TRBV27 to TRBJ2-7; tentative D call: TRBD1 (6 bases). From germline, CDR1 is MNHEY and CDR2 SMNVEV (reference sequence). With 11 bases removed from V and 3 bases from J, the gap between germline ends came to 20 bases. This CDR3 is built from 14 residues. CDR3 DNA sequence: TGTGCCGGACGGCAGGGGCGGAGGCTCTACGAGCAGTACTTC. The encoded protein is CAGRQGRRLYEQYF.

The chain recombines TRBV9 with TRBJ1-1; tentatively, D is TRBD1 (5 bases). Germline-derived CDR1 and CDR2 are SGDLS and YYNGEE. This CDR3 region has 16 residues. V was shortened by 1 base and J by 4 bases, with 17 bases between the two germline ends. CDR3 sequence reads: CASSVSGRAGGTEAFF. CDR3 DNA: TGTGCCAGCAGCGTATCCGGAAGGGCCGGGGGCACTGAAGCTTTCTTT.

The chain joins TRBV5-1 to TRBJ1-2; TRBD1 might be the D (6 bases). This CDR3 spans 15 amino acids. V was trimmed by 4 bases and J by 4 bases, leaving 17 bases between them. The V gene's germline CDR1 is SGHRS and CDR2 YFSETQ. CDR3 sequence (DNA): TGCGCCAGCAGCAGAGACCCAGGACAGATCTATGGCTACACCTTC. Protein: CASSRDPGQIYGYTF.

The V and J genes are TRBV7-9 and TRBJ2-7, with D possibly TRBD2 on 6 matching bases. Trimming took 5 bases from V and 3 from J, leaving 17 bases between them. Germline lookup yields CDR1 SEHNR and CDR2 FQNEAQ (reference sequence). CDR3 length equals 15 residues. This CDR3 is CASSPGGPGGYEQYF. CDR3 in DNA: TGTGCCAGCAGCCCGGGCGGACCCGGGGGCTACGAGCAGTACTTC.